This T cell receptor (beta chain) is from a study of beta chain features in type 1 diabetes listed by TCRdb under 2018. In terms of the full investigation: Mean age, gender distribution, total cell number and subset yield did not differ between patients and healthy donors. Across all samples, almost 110 million sorted cells were examined, and cell number per subset correlated strongly with RNA yield. The study compared TCRB repertoires of sorted circulating CD4+ T cell subsets between recently diagnosed type 1 diabetes patients and matched healthy donors. Regulatory and stem cell-like memory subsets were obtained from only 8 patients and about eight healthy donors, while naive and central memory subsets were obtained from all 30 or so donors.

The High Capacity cDNA Reverse Transcription Kit was used to reverse transcribe all of the isolated RNA, meaning that expressed TCRB transcripts were what got sequenced. Naive, central memory and regulatory T cell samples underwent deep immunoSEQ sequencing, averaging roughly 3.3 million total reads per sample. Sorted cells were lysed in RLT buffer, and RNA was extracted using DNase-treated RNeasy Micro or Mini kits according to cell number. Each cell subset was processed on its own to prevent cross-contamination, while patient and healthy donor samples were processed together. The immunoSEQ multiplex PCR was used to amplify TCRB sequences from cDNA, yielding 87-bp fragments that span the CDR3 region. Sequencing of the amplicons was performed on the Illumina HiSeq platform. In the paper's pipeline: Synthetic template baselines were used to correct PCR bias computationally, reads within Hamming distance 2 were collapsed, and singletons that could not be merged were discarded. Reads were aligned against IMGT so that V, D and J genes, CDR3 length and insertions or deletions at six rearrangement sites could be assigned. Clonotype counts were normalized to sorted cell number within each subset before computing true diversity and Gini coefficients with the tcR R package. The overlap coefficient, calculated on TCRB nucleotide sequences, was used to measure repertoire sharing. Out-of-frame TCRB sequences from naive cells were analyzed as a proxy for the pre-selection repertoire. Imported from immuneACCESS, the table was reduced by TCRdb to in-frame sequences with V and J called. These copies leave out some clones; in studies compared against another copy, an unresolved V gene accounts for under half, and the cause of the remainder is not known. V, J and clone size were drawn from that table, and D and trimming were deduced from the DNA. Within this sample are hundreds of thousands of clones, with about an eighth of them counted one time only. Jointly, the top ten make up about 0.02% of the sample.

This clone was seen a few times. Its cognate antigen has yet to be identified. No base qualities exist here, and no much larger clone lies one base off it. Each donor gave one peripheral blood draw, about 100 mL on average, collected into heparinised tubes. Naive, central memory, regulatory and stem cell-like memory CD4+ T cells were sorted on a BD FACSAria II using a panel including CD45RO, CCR7, CD25, CD127, CD95 and CD27. Every sorted population had a purity above 95%. PBMCs were isolated immediately by Lymphoprep density gradient centrifugation and stained directly without culture. To minimize batch effects, samples were stained and sorted in pairs, one healthy donor with one patient per experiment. V was cut back by 1 base and J by 1 base, leaving a gap of 7 bases between them. CDR1 and CDR2, per the germline V gene (reference sequence), are SEHNR and FQNEAQ. The CDR3 covers 14 residues, taking in both the cysteine and the phenylalanine. The CDR3 DNA has 42 bases and is translated from base 1.

General findings and caveats noted by the study authors: Patients with type 1 diabetes made fewer insertions and deleted more nucleotides at VDJ recombination sites, implying thymic rearrangement abnormalities. Naive, central memory and regulatory TCRB repertoires appeared more similar among patients than among healthy donors. Shorter templates might have been favored by PCR, but patient and control samples were amplified and corrected together, so both groups would have been affected equally by any skew. Because cDNA rather than genomic DNA was sequenced, highly expressing activated cells could have been over-represented, although no difference in activation and CD3 levels was found between groups. HLA sub-analyses involved small numbers of individuals, so any influence of HLA type on TCRB rearrangement remained unresolved. Type 1 diabetes patients showed a moderate but significant shortening of TCRB CDR3 length in all four CD4+ subsets.

This sequence originates from a man in his late teens or twenties with type 1 diabetes. The chain is encoded by TRBV7-9 joined to TRBJ1-2, and possibly TRBD1, on 5 matching bases. Sequenced: naive CD4+ T cells from blood. This specimen's cell subset or site label, per the study, means: true naive CD4+ T cells. In nucleotide form, the sequence is TGTGCCAGCAGCTTAGGCAGGGTTAACTATGGCTACACCTTC. Translated, this is CASSLGRVNYGYTF.